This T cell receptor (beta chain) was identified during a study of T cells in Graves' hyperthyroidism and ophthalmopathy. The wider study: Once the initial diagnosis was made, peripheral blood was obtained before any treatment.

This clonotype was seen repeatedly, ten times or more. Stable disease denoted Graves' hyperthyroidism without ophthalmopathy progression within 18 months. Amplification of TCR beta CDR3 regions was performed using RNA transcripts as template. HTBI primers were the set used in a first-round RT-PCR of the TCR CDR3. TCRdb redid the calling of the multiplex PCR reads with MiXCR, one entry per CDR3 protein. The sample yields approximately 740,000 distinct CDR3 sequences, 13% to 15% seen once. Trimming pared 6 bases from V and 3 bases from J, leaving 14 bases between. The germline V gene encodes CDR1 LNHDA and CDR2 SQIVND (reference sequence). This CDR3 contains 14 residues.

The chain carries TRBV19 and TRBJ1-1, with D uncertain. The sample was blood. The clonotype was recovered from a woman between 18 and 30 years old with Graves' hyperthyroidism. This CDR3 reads CASRKEYQDTEAFF. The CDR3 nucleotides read TGTGCCAGTAGGAAGGAATATCAAGACACTGAAGCTTTCTTT.